A single sample gave rise to the 7 T cell receptor beta chains below, sequenced in a study of cytotoxic CD8 clonotypes in ibrutinib-treated CLL. The assay was immunoSEQ multiplex PCR, and TCRdb's table has in-frame clones only and misses some. The sample includes 130,000 or so clones, under 90% of them seen just once. This specimen consisted of PBMCs, obtained after 24 months of ibrutinib treatment. All receptors come from a human donor with chronic lymphocytic leukemia.

V is TRBV2 and J is TRBJ1-1; no clear D gene. The V end was cut by 6 bases, the J end by 0 bases, with 14 bases between. The CDR3 totals 15 residues. CDR1 is SNHLY, CDR2 FYNNEI, per germline. For the CDR3, the DNA is TGTGCCAGCAGAGCAACAAGGACGGTGAACACTGAAGCTTTCTTT. It encodes CASRATRTVNTEAFF.

The genes are TRBV2 and TRBJ2-5, with 7 bases fitting TRBD2. The CDR3 is made up of 15 amino acids. Germline CDR1 SNHLY, CDR2 FYNNEI. With 7 bases clipped from V and 7 bases from J, the junction kept 15 bases outside the gene matches. This chain's CDR3 is CASKTGSRVAGTQYF. The CDR3 DNA reads as TGTGCCAGCAAGACCGGGAGCAGGGTAGCGGGGACCCAGTACTTC.

The chain uses TRBV7-2 and TRBJ1-5; 7 nucleotides line up with TRBD1. V was clipped by 5 bases and J by 3 bases; unmatched bases: 7. CDR3 length: 15 amino acids. Germline V gives CDR1 SGHTA, CDR2 FQGNSA. CDR3 sequence: CASSPRQGPNQPQHF. CDR3 nucleotides: TGTGCCAGCAGCCCTCGACAGGGACCCAATCAGCCCCAGCATTTT.

A single count supports this clone. The gene calls are TRBV2 and TRBJ2-2; no reliable D call. This CDR3 region has 13 residues. V was trimmed by 4 bases and J by 9 bases, leaving 12 bases between them. Germline CDR1 reads SNHLY; CDR2 reads FYNNEI. The chain's CDR3 is CASSGRLGWELFF. The CDR3 DNA reads TGTGCCAGCAGTGGGCGATTGGGTTGGGAGCTGTTTTTT.

This sequence joins TRBV6-5 and TRBJ2-5; D call uncertain. Trimming left V 6 bases short and J 5 bases short, with 10 bases between. CDR3 length: 12 amino acids. Germline values: CDR1 MNHEY, CDR2 SVGAGI. DNA of the CDR3: TGTGCCAGCAGCCCACCCCGGGAGACCCAGTACTTC. The encoded protein is CASSPPRETQYF.

The V call is TRBV7-2, the J call TRBJ1-1; tentatively, D is TRBD1 (6 bases). Germline V gene sequence: CDR1 SGHTA, CDR2 FQGNSA. The CDR3 spans 12 residues. V was trimmed by 4 bases and J by 7 bases, leaving 10 bases between them. The CDR3 protein is CASSSSTGEAFF. CDR3 in DNA: TGTGCCAGCAGCTCCTCGACAGGTGAAGCTTTCTTT.

The chain links TRBV15 to TRBJ1-2, with a weak D call TRBD1 (5 bases). V lost 2 bases and J lost 4, with 14 bases in between. Germline CDR1 LNHNV, CDR2 YYDKDF (reference sequence). The CDR3 loop spans 15 amino acids. CDR3 amino acids: CATSRPSTATYGYTF. The CDR3 bases are TGTGCCACCAGCAGACCATCGACAGCCACCTATGGCTACACCTTC.